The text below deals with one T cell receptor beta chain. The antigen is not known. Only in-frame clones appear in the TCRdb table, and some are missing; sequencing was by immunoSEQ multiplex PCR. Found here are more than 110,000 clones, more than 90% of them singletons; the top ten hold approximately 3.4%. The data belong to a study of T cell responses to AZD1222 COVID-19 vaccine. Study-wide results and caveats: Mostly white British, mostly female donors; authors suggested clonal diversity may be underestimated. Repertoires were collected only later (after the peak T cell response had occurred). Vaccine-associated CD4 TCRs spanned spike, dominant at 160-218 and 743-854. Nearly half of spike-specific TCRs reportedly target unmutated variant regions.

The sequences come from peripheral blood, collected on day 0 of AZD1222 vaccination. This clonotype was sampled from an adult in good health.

DNA for the CDR3: TGTGCCAGCAGTGAAGCGCTTCCGGGCGGCGACACTGAAGCTTTCTTT. Protein sequence: CASSEALPGGDTEAFF. J is TRBJ1-1 and V is TRBV2; D call uncertain. Germline loops: CDR1 SNHLY, CDR2 FYNNEI. Trimming took off 0 bases at V and 3 bases at J, with 14 bases between the two ends. The CDR3 loop spans 16 amino acids. Using reference TRBV2 and TRBJ1-1 for the parts outside the CDR3, the full variable domain is EPEVTQTPSHQVTQMGQEVILRCVPISNHLYFYWYRQILGQKVEFLVSFYNNEISEKSEIFDDQFSVERPDGSNFTLKIRSTKLEDSAMYFCASSEALPGGDTEAFFGQGTRLTVV.